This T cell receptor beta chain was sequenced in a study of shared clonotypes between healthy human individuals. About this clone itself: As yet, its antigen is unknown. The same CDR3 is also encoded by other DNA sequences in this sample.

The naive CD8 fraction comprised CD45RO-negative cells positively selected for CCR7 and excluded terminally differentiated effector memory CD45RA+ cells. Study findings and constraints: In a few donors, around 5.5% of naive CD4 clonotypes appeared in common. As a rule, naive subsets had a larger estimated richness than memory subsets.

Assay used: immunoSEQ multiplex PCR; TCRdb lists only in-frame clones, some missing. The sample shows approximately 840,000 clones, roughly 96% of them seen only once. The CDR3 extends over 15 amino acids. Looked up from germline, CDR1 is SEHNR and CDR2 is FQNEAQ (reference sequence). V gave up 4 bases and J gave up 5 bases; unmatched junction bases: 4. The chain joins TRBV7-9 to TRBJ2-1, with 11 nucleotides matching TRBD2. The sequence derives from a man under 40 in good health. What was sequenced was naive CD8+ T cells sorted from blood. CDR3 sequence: CASSSGTSGNNEQFF. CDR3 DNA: TGTGCCAGCAGCTCCGGGACTAGCGGTAACAATGAGCAGTTCTTC.